This T cell receptor (beta chain) stems from a study of tissue T cells after allogeneic stem cell transplantation. Profiled with immunoSEQ multiplex PCR; TCRdb holds only in-frame clones, not every one. The table shows about 3,000 clones, with under 60% occurring only once. Worth noting for this clone: Gene names are mouse gene names. The read terminates 1 residue ahead of where the CDR3 ends, so the germline J gene completes it.

The time point was: mouse harvest day 7 after allogeneic transplant. The graft held 10^6 splenic CD5+ T cells and 10^7 T-cell-depleted bone marrow cells. Unmatched junction bases numbered 9, after V lost 0 bases and J lost 5 bases. Germline CDR1 reads GKSSPN; CDR2 reads SITVG. The CDR3 has 15 residues. The sequencing sample was made of gut tissue. The V and J genes are TRBV31 and TRBJ2-7, with 8 nucleotides matching TRBD2. This sequence was found in a female BALB/c mouse given C57BL/6 T cells with graft-versus-host disease after an allogeneic hematopoietic cell transplant. Partial CDR3 DNA: TGTGCCTGGAGTCTGCGGGCTGGGGGGCGCGATGAACAGTAC. Translation: CAWSLRAGGRDEQY. The complete CDR3 sequence is CAWSLRAGGRDEQYF.